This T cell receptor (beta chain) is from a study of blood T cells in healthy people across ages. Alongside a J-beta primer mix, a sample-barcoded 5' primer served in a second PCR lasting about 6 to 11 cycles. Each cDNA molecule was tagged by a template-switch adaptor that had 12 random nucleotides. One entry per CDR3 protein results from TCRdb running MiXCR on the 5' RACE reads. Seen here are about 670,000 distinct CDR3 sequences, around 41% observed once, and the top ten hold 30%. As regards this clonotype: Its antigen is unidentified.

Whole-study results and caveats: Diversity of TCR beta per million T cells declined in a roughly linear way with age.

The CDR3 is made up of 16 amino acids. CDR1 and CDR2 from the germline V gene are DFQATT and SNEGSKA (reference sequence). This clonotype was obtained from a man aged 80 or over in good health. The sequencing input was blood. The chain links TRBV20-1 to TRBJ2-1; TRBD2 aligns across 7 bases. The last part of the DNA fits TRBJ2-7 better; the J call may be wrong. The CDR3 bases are TGCAGTGCTAGGCACTTTGGCGGGAGCTCCTACAATGAGCAGTACTTC. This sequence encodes CSARHFGGSSYNEQYF.